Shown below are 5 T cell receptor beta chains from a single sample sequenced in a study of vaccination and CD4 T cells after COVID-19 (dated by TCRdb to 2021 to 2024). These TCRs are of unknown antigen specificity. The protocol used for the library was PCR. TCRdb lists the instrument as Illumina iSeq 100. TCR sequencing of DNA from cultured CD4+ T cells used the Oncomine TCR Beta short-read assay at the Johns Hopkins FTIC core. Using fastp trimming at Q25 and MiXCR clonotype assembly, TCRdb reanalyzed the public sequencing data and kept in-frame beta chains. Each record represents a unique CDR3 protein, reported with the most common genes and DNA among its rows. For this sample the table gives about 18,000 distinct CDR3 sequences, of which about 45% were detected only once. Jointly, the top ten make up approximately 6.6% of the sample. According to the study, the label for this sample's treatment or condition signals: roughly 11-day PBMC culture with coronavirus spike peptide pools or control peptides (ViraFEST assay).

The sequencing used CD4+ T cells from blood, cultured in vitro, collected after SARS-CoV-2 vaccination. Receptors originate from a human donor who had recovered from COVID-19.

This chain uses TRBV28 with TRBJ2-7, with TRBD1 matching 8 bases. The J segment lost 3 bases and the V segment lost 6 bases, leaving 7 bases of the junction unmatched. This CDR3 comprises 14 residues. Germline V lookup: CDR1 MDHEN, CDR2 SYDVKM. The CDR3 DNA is TGTGCCAGCAGCGGCACAGGGGGGATCTACGAGCAGTACTTC. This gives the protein CASSGTGGIYEQYF. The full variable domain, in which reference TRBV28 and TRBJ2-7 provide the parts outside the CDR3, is DVKVTQSSRYLVKRTGEKVFLECVQDMDHENMFWYRQDPGLGLRLIYFSYDVKMKEKGDIPEGYSVSREKKERFSLILESASTNQTSMYLCASSGTGGIYEQYFGPGTRLTVT.

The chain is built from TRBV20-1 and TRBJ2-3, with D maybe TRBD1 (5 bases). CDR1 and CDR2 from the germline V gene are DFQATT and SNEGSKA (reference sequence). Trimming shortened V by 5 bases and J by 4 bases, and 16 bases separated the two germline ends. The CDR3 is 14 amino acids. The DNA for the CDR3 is TGCAGTGCTGCAGGGCCCACAGCCGCAGATACGCAGTATTTT. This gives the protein CSAAGPTAADTQYF.

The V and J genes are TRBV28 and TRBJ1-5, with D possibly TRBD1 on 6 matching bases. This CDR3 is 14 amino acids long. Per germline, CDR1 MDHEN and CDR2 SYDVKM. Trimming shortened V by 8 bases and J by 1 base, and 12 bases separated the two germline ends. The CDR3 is CASSRGGSNQPQHF. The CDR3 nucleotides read TGTGCCAGCTCTCGGGGGGGCAGCAATCAGCCCCAGCATTTT.

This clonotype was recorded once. CDR3 in DNA: TGTGCCAGCATGAAGACTAGCGGGCTTTCCGGGGAGCTGTTTTTT. This sequence encodes CASMKTSGLSGELFF. The gene calls are TRBV28 and TRBJ2-2; 10 bases line up with TRBD2. V lost 7 bases and J lost 6; bases outside the gene matches: 8. CDR3 length: 15 residues. Germline-derived CDR1 and CDR2 are MDHEN and SYDVKM.

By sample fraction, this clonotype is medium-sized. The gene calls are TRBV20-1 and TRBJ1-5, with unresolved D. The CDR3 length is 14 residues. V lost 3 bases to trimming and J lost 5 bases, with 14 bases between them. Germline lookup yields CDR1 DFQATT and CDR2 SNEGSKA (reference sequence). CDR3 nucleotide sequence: TGCAGTGCTAGTCGGCCTCCCGGGCATCAGCCCCAGCATTTT. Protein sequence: CSASRPPGHQPQHF.